Listed below are T cell receptor beta chains from one sample, sequenced in a study of blood T cell repertoires in COVID-19. The protocol was immunoSEQ multiplex PCR, while the TCRdb copy is restricted to in-frame clones and leaves out a portion. The profile shows about 220,000 clones, about four fifths of them singletons. The sample was peripheral blood. The receptors stem from a woman of 80 years or more with acute or convalescent COVID-19. Each CDR3 is given with its conserved first and last residue. A D gene is named only where the DNA matches it firmly. Expanded clones are given a class, and other clones once, few, many or no size at all.

J: TRBJ2-2
V: TRBV11-3
size: once
D: TRBD1
DNA: TGTGCCAGCAGCCCGGGAACAGGGGAAGCCGGGGAGCTGTTTTTT
CDR3: CASSPGTGEAGELFF

J: TRBJ1-2
V: TRBV5-1
size: -
D: -
DNA: TGCGCCAGCAGCCGAGAAACGAACTATGGCTACACCTTC
CDR3: CASSRETNYGYTF

J: TRBJ2-5
V: TRBV13
size: -
D: TRBD2
DNA: TGTGCCAGCAGCACTAGCGGGGGGGGCGGGACCCAGTACTTC
CDR3: CASSTSGGGGTQYF

J: TRBJ1-3
V: TRBV28
size: -
D: TRBD1
DNA: TGTGCCAGCAGTTTGGAGGGGGCGAGAAACACCATATATTTT
CDR3: CASSLEGARNTIYF

J: TRBJ2-7
V: TRBV30
size: -
D: TRBD1
DNA: TGTGCCTGGACCCTGGGACAGGGGCTCTCCTACGAGCAGTACTTC
CDR3: CAWTLGQGLSYEQYF

J: TRBJ1-1
V: TRBV7-6
size: -
D: -
DNA: TGTGCCAGCAGCCCCCGGGGTATGTTTGGGGAGGCTGAAGCTTTCTTT
CDR3: CASSPRGMFGEAEAFF

J: TRBJ2-2
V: TRBV7-9
size: once
D: -
DNA: TGTGCCAGCAGCAAGGGGGCGGGAACTAACACCGGGGAGCTGTTTTTT
CDR3: CASSKGAGTNTGELFF

J: TRBJ2-3
V: TRBV19
size: -
D: -
DNA: TGTGCCAGTAGTGATCCGCGGGAACCCTCCCCGACAGATACGCAGTATTTT
CDR3: CASSDPREPSPTDTQYF

J: TRBJ1-2
V: TRBV4-1
size: -
D: TRBD1
DNA: TGCGCCAGCAGCCTCCGGGACAGGGAAGGGGTTGGCTACACCTTC
CDR3: CASSLRDREGVGYTF

J: TRBJ2-7
V: TRBV7-2
size: -
D: TRBD2
DNA: TGTGCCAGCAGCTCCTCAAGGACTAGCGGGGCCTACGAGCAGTACTTC
CDR3: CASSSSRTSGAYEQYF

J: TRBJ2-5
V: TRBV1
size: -
D: -
DNA: TGCACCAGCAGCCAATCCGTCCCGGGACAGGGGCCGGGAGAGACCCAGTACTTC
CDR3: CTSSQSVPGQGPGETQYF

J: TRBJ2-7
V: TRBV5-4
size: -
D: TRBD1
DNA: TGTGCCAGCAGCTTGGCCGGGGACAGTCGGGAGCAGTACTTC
CDR3: CASSLAGDSREQYF

J: TRBJ2-3
V: TRBV27
size: -
D: TRBD2
DNA: TGTGCCAGCCGGGACTACACAGATACGCAGTATTTT
CDR3: CASRDYTDTQYF

J: TRBJ1-1
V: TRBV5-4
size: few
D: -
DNA: TGTGCCAGCAGCTTGGGACAGGTGAACACTGAAGCTTTCTTT
CDR3: CASSLGQVNTEAFF

J: TRBJ1-4
V: TRBV6-2/TRBV6-3
size: once
D: -
DNA: TGTGCCAGCAGTCATCAGGGGTCTCGGGAAAAACTGTTTTTT
CDR3: CASSHQGSREKLFF

J: TRBJ1-1
V: TRBV4-3
size: once
D: TRBD1
DNA: TGCGCCAGCAGCCAGCGGACAGGGAGGACTGAAGCTTTCTTT
CDR3: CASSQRTGRTEAFF

J: TRBJ2-1
V: TRBV5-4
size: -
D: TRBD1
DNA: TGTGCCAGCAGCCCCGGGACAGGGACCTACAATGAGCAGTTCTTC
CDR3: CASSPGTGTYNEQFF

J: TRBJ1-2
V: TRBV19
size: few
D: -
DNA: TGTGCCAGTAGTATCCTATTTTCAACCTCCCAGAGAGGCTATGGCTACACCTTC
CDR3: CASSILFSTSQRGYGYTF

J: TRBJ2-1
V: TRBV24-1
size: -
D: -
DNA: TGTGCCACCAGTGACCGGACAGCCGACGCCCTCAATGAGCAGTTCTTC
CDR3: CATSDRTADALNEQFF

J: TRBJ2-2
V: TRBV19
size: -
D: TRBD1
DNA: TGTGCCAGTAGTGTCAACGGACAGGGTCTCTCCACCGGGGAGCTGTTTTTT
CDR3: CASSVNGQGLSTGELFF

J: TRBJ1-5
V: TRBV11-2
size: -
D: -
DNA: TGTGCCAGCAGCCCCGGACACACGGGAGGACCCCAGCATTTT
CDR3: CASSPGHTGGPQHF

J: TRBJ1-1
V: TRBV4-2
size: -
D: -
DNA: TGTGCCAGCAGCCCGCCGGCGGCGAACACTGAAGCTTTCTTT
CDR3: CASSPPAANTEAFF

J: TRBJ2-1
V: TRBV9
size: once
D: -
DNA: TGTGCCAGCAGCCTACGGACGGGAAATGAGCAGTTCTTC
CDR3: CASSLRTGNEQFF

J: TRBJ1-3
V: TRBV10-3
size: -
D: TRBD1
DNA: TGTGCCAGCGCCGGGACAGTGGGAAACACCATATATTTT
CDR3: CASAGTVGNTIYF

J: TRBJ1-1
V: TRBV9
size: -
D: -
DNA: TGTGCCAGCAGCTCCCCGACAGGAGGCACTGAAGCTTTCTTT
CDR3: CASSSPTGGTEAFF

J: TRBJ1-2
V: TRBV24-1
size: -
D: -
DNA: TGTGCCACCAGTGATGGAACACCGACTTCGGGCTACACCTTC
CDR3: CATSDGTPTSGYTF

J: TRBJ1-1
V: TRBV21-1
size: -
D: -
DNA: TGTGCCAGCAGCCTCCCCTCCCTCCAGGGGGTTACCACCCCTTCAGGGACGAACACTGAAGCTTTCTTT
CDR3: CASSLPSLQGVTTPSGTNTEAFF

J: TRBJ1-2
V: TRBV27
size: -
D: -
DNA: TGTGCCAGCAGGATGACAGGAAGGGATGGCTACACCTTC
CDR3: CASRMTGRDGYTF

J: TRBJ2-7
V: TRBV18
size: -
D: TRBD2
DNA: TGTGCCAGCTCATCGGGACTAGCCTACGAGCAGTACTTC
CDR3: CASSSGLAYEQYF

J: TRBJ1-4
V: TRBV11-3
size: -
D: -
DNA: TGTGCCAGCAGCCAAGGCGGGTCCATCAGAGGGGAAAAACTGTTTTTT
CDR3: CASSQGGSIRGEKLFF

J: TRBJ1-4
V: TRBV5-5
size: few
D: TRBD1
DNA: TGTGCCAGCAGTACAGGGGGCACAGCTAATGAAAAACTGTTTTTT
CDR3: CASSTGGTANEKLFF

J: TRBJ2-2
V: TRBV4-2
size: -
D: -
DNA: TGTGCCAGCAGCCAAGACCGGAACACCGGGGAGCTGTTTTTT
CDR3: CASSQDRNTGELFF

J: TRBJ1-2
V: TRBV4-3
size: few
D: -
DNA: TGCGCCAGCAGCCAAGATCTTTGGACAGCAAACTATGGCTACACCTTC
CDR3: CASSQDLWTANYGYTF

J: TRBJ2-5
V: TRBV7-7
size: -
D: TRBD1
DNA: TGTGCCAGCAGCTTAGTAGAGGGGGCGCGGGAGACCCAGTACTTC
CDR3: CASSLVEGARETQYF

J: TRBJ1-3
V: TRBV19
size: -
D: -
DNA: TGTGCCGCCTCCGGGACACCCTCTGGAAACACCATATATTTT
CDR3: CAASGTPSGNTIYF

J: TRBJ2-7
V: TRBV7-2
size: -
D: TRBD2
DNA: TGTGCCAGCAGCTTCCGACTAGCGGGGGGGCAGGAGCAGTACTTC
CDR3: CASSFRLAGGQEQYF

J: TRBJ1-2
V: TRBV7-8
size: -
D: -
DNA: TGTGCCAGCAGCTTTTATTCGACAGCTCTAGCTAACTATGGCTACACCTTC
CDR3: CASSFYSTALANYGYTF

J: TRBJ2-1
V: TRBV9
size: few
D: -
DNA: TGTGCCAGCAGCGTAGCTCCGGGAACTTCCTACAATGAGCAGTTCTTC
CDR3: CASSVAPGTSYNEQFF

J: TRBJ2-7
V: TRBV6-5
size: few
D: TRBD2
DNA: TGTGCCAGCAGAAGACTAGCGGGGGGATACGAGCAGTACTTC
CDR3: CASRRLAGGYEQYF

J: TRBJ1-1
V: TRBV10-1
size: -
D: TRBD1
DNA: TGCGCCAGCAAGAGAGGGGGCTTAAACACTGAAGCTTTCTTT
CDR3: CASKRGGLNTEAFF

J: TRBJ2-3
V: TRBV7-2
size: -
D: -
DNA: TGTGCCAGCAGCCCCCTAGATACGCAGTATTTT
CDR3: CASSPLDTQYF

J: TRBJ2-2
V: TRBV3-1/TRBV3-2
size: -
D: TRBD2
DNA: TGTGCCAGCAGCCTCGGGACTAGCGGGGGCGGGGAGCTGTTTTTT
CDR3: CASSLGTSGGGELFF

J: TRBJ1-1
V: TRBV3-1/TRBV3-2
size: -
D: TRBD1
DNA: TGTGCCAGCAGCCGATGGGACAGGGCGAACACTGAAGCTTTCTTT
CDR3: CASSRWDRANTEAFF

J: TRBJ1-4
V: TRBV14
size: -
D: -
DNA: TGTGCCAGCAGCCCCCGATCCGAGCTTACAGGTGAAAAACTGTTTTTT
CDR3: CASSPRSELTGEKLFF

J: TRBJ1-2
V: TRBV7-3
size: -
D: TRBD1
DNA: TGTGCCAGCAGCTTTGGGACAGGGGATGGCTACACCTTC
CDR3: CASSFGTGDGYTF

J: TRBJ2-3
V: TRBV5-1
size: -
D: TRBD2
DNA: TGCGCCAGCAGCTTACTAGCGGGGGGGCCCGGCACAGATACGCAGTATTTT
CDR3: CASSLLAGGPGTDTQYF

J: TRBJ2-2
V: TRBV7-2
size: -
D: -
DNA: TGTGCCAGCAGCTACCTCCACAGTTCCGCGAACACCGGGGAGCTGTTTTTT
CDR3: CASSYLHSSANTGELFF

J: TRBJ2-2
V: TRBV5-1
size: -
D: -
DNA: TGCGCCAGCAGCAAGGACAGCCTCCGCATCACCGGGGAGCTGTTTTTT
CDR3: CASSKDSLRITGELFF